This T cell receptor beta chain derives from a study of blood T cell repertoires in COVID-19. This clone was counted only a few times. The CDR3 spans 11 residues. Trimming pared 1 base from V and 10 bases from J, leaving 7 bases between. Authors' analysis steps: Using reference gene primer amplification, nucleated cell counts were estimated. Profiled with immunoSEQ multiplex PCR; TCRdb holds only in-frame clones, not every one. Clone size and V and J calls were adopted from that table, with D and trimming inferred from the DNA. In the table there are 200,000 to 250,000 clones, under 90% of which are singletons.

This chain connects TRBV12-3 or TRBV12-4 to TRBJ1-1; TRBD1 is a possible D gene (6 bases). Sequenced: PBMCs or T cells enriched from blood (not recorded which). The receptor's source is a woman aged 50 to 65 who had been exposed to COVID-19. The CDR3 nucleotides read TGTGCCAGCAGTTTAGGCAGGGGAGCTTTCTTT. Protein: CASSLGRGAFF.